This passage covers 30 T cell receptor beta chains from one sample sequenced in a study of cytotoxic CD8 clonotypes in ibrutinib-treated CLL. The method was immunoSEQ multiplex PCR; TCRdb's version includes in-frame clones alone and lacks a portion of them. The sample holds about 310,000 clones, almost 80% seen once. The sequences come from PBMCs, collected before ibrutinib treatment. These receptor sequences come from a human donor with chronic lymphocytic leukemia.

The J gene is TRBJ2-1, the V gene TRBV9, with 11 bases matching TRBD2. V shed 4 bases, J shed 3 bases, and the junction held 6 bases outside the gene matches. The V gene's germline CDR1 is SGDLS and CDR2 YYNGEE. The CDR3 is 16 amino acids. The DNA for the CDR3 is TGTGCCAGCAGCACCCCGACTAGCGGGGACTACAATGAGCAGTTCTTC. This translates into CASSTPTSGDYNEQFF. The whole variable domain, remainder taken from reference TRBV9 and TRBJ2-1, is DSGVTQTPKHLITATGQRVTLRCSPRSGDLSVYWYQQSLDQGLQFLIQYYNGEERAKGNILERFSAQQFPDLHSELNLSSLELGDSALYFCASSTPTSGDYNEQFFGPGTRLTVL.

The chain is built from TRBV18 and TRBJ1-1; D possibly corresponds to TRBD1 (5 bases). CDR3 length: 13 amino acids. Germline CDR1 is KGHSH and CDR2 is LQKENI. Trimming took off 3 bases at V and 11 bases at J, with 16 bases between the two ends. The CDR3 DNA is TGTGCCAGCTCACCCTCCCCGGGGGGATATGCTTTCTTT. Its protein is CASSPSPGGYAFF.

The chain couples TRBV30 to TRBJ2-3; 11 bases match TRBD2. Germline CDR1 is GTSNPN and CDR2 is SVGIG (reference sequence). Unmatched junction bases numbered 4, after V lost 2 bases and J lost 3 bases. The CDR3 spans 15 residues. The CDR3 nucleotides are TGTGCCTGGAGTTTTACTAGCGGGAGAACAGATACGCAGTATTTT. Protein sequence: CAWSFTSGRTDTQYF. The variable domain in full, completed from reference TRBV30 and TRBJ2-3, reads SQTIHQWPATLVQPVGSPLSLECTVEGTSNPNLYWYRQAAGRGLQLLFYSVGIGQISSEVPQNLSASRPQDRQFILSSKKLLLSDSGFYLCAWSFTSGRTDTQYFGPGTRLTVL.

The chain employs TRBV19 and TRBJ2-1, with unresolved D. Germline CDR1 LNHDA, CDR2 SQIVND (reference sequence). V was cut by 10 bases and J by 8 bases, with 18 bases left in between. This CDR3 has 13 residues. CDR3 sequence reads: CATHTVGSDEQFF. CDR3 sequence (DNA): TGTGCCACCCACACAGTGGGGTCTGATGAGCAGTTCTTC.

The rearrangement uses TRBV7-2 and TRBJ1-5, with 9 bases aligning to TRBD1. The CDR3 has 15 residues. J was trimmed by 7 bases and V by 2 bases; bases with no gene match: 6. From germline, CDR1 is SGHTA and CDR2 FQGNSA. The CDR3 protein is CASSLWGQGGQPQHF. The CDR3 DNA sequence: TGTGCCAGCAGCTTATGGGGACAGGGAGGGCAGCCCCAGCATTTT.

The chain is built from TRBV27 and TRBJ2-3; possibly TRBD2 for D (5 bases). In germline, CDR1 is MNHEY, CDR2 SMNVEV (reference sequence). The CDR3 runs to 14 residues. V lost 5 bases to trimming and J lost 3 bases, with 12 bases between them. The CDR3 is CASSPRGITDTQYF. In DNA, the CDR3 is TGTGCCAGCAGTCCCAGAGGGATTACAGATACGCAGTATTTT.

For the CDR3, the DNA is TGTGCCAGCAGCCAAGATGGGCTGAGCAAAGAGACCCAGTACTTC. Its protein product is CASSQDGLSKETQYF. The chain joins TRBV4-2 to TRBJ2-5; D remains ambiguous. The length of the CDR3 is 15 residues. In germline, CDR1 is LGHNA, CDR2 YNFKEQ. The ends were cut back, 0 bases at V and 3 bases at J, with 11 bases in the middle.

The J gene is TRBJ2-7, the V gene TRBV30, with 8 bases aligning to TRBD1. The CDR3 spans 15 residues. Germline values: CDR1 GTSNPN, CDR2 SVGIG (reference sequence). Trimming at V came to 2 bases and at J to 3 bases, leaving 9 bases not matched to a gene. CDR3 sequence (DNA): TGTGCCTGGAGTCTGGCAGGGGGCCTTTTCTACGAGCAGTACTTC. Its translation: CAWSLAGGLFYEQYF.

The J gene is TRBJ2-7, the V gene TRBV7-2, with 8 positions matching TRBD2. Trimming took 5 bases from V and 3 from J; bases not matched to a gene: 6. The CDR3 runs 14 residues. Germline-derived CDR1 and CDR2 are SGHTA and FQGNSA. The CDR3 DNA sequence: TGTGCCAGCAGCCCTCCGGGACTAGTCTACGAGCAGTACTTC. Encoded protein: CASSPPGLVYEQYF. The full variable domain, completed using reference TRBV7-2 and TRBJ2-7, is GAGVSQSPSNKVTEKGKDVELRCDPISGHTALYWYRQSLGQGLEFLIYFQGNSAPDKSGLPSDRFSAERTGGSVSTLTIQRTQQEDSAVYLCASSPPGLVYEQYFGPGTRLTVT.

The chain employs TRBV2 and TRBJ2-5; the match to TRBD2 covers 10 bases. Germline-derived CDR1 and CDR2 are SNHLY and FYNNEI. V was clipped by 9 bases and J by 2 bases; unmatched bases: 3. The CDR3 spans 13 residues. CDR3 nucleotides: TGTGCCAGGGCTAGCGGGGGACAAGAGACCCAGTACTTC. This codes for CARASGGQETQYF.

This chain uses TRBV5-1 with TRBJ2-3; TRBD2 matches 7 bases. The CDR3 is made up of 16 amino acids. The V gene end was trimmed by 0 bases and the J gene end by 6 bases; junction bases not matched to a gene: 10. In germline, CDR1 is SGHRS, CDR2 YFSETQ. Written as DNA, the CDR3 is TGCGCCAGCAGCTTGGACGCGGGAGTGGCAGTGGATACGCAGTATTTT. Protein: CASSLDAGVAVDTQYF.

This clone was counted only a few times. The gene calls are TRBV4-2 and TRBJ1-5; D is unclear. There are 15 residues in the CDR3. V was trimmed by 3 bases and J by 4 bases, leaving 13 bases between them. Germline lookup yields CDR1 LGHNA and CDR2 YNFKEQ. The CDR3 coding sequence is TGTGCCAGCAGCCATGACTTTTTGGGGAATCAGCCCCAGCATTTT. Its translation is CASSHDFLGNQPQHF.

This chain links TRBV2 with TRBJ2-1; D gene uncertain. Germline CDR1 and CDR2: SNHLY and FYNNEI. Between the trimmed V and J ends, which lost 6 bases and 4 bases, there was a span of 7 bases. CDR3 length equals 12 residues. This chain's CDR3 is CASRETYNEQFF. DNA of the CDR3: TGTGCCAGCAGGGAGACATACAATGAGCAGTTCTTC.

The chain joins TRBV6-5 to TRBJ2-7, with TRBD1 identical over 8 bases. The V segment lost 5 bases and the J segment 3 bases; nucleotides outside the gene matches: 6. CDR3 length equals 14 residues. Germline values: CDR1 MNHEY, CDR2 SVGAGI. CDR3 in DNA: TGTGCCAGCAGTAGGACAGGGAACTTCTACGAGCAGTACTTC. Translated, it gives CASSRTGNFYEQYF.

V usage is TRBV5-1 and J usage is TRBJ2-1, with 9 bases that match TRBD1. The CDR3 consists of 18 residues. Germline V gene data show CDR1 as SGHRS and CDR2 as YFSETQ. The J segment lost 4 bases and the V segment lost 2 bases, leaving 13 bases of the junction unmatched. CDR3 loop: CASSFPRDRELAYNEQFF. The CDR3 DNA reads as TGCGCCAGCAGCTTTCCCCGGGACAGGGAACTGGCGTACAATGAGCAGTTCTTC.

This chain links TRBV2 with TRBJ2-7; perhaps TRBD2 as D (6 bases). This CDR3 is 14 amino acids long. The V and J ends lost 1 base and 5 bases respectively, with 12 bases between them. Germline V gene lookup returns CDR1 SNHLY and CDR2 FYNNEI. This chain's CDR3 is CASSEGWGVNEQYF. In DNA, the CDR3 is TGTGCCAGCAGTGAAGGTTGGGGGGTGAACGAGCAGTACTTC. The complete variable domain, with remaining parts taken from reference TRBV2 and TRBJ2-7, reads EPEVTQTPSHQVTQMGQEVILRCVPISNHLYFYWYRQILGQKVEFLVSFYNNEISEKSEIFDDQFSVERPDGSNFTLKIRSTKLEDSAMYFCASSEGWGVNEQYFGPGTRLTVT.

The rearrangement uses TRBV11-2 and TRBJ2-1; 8 positions agree with TRBD1. CDR3 size: 15 residues. In germline, CDR1 is SGHAT, CDR2 FQNNGV. Trimming removed 5 bases from V and 9 bases from J; junction bases left unmatched: 12. The CDR3: CASSQTGQARSEQFF. The CDR3 region has the DNA TGTGCCAGCAGCCAGACGGGACAGGCTCGGAGTGAGCAGTTCTTC.

The chain carries TRBV9 and TRBJ2-1, with D possibly matching TRBD2 (5 bases). This CDR3 is built from 16 residues. V lost 2 bases to trimming and J lost 5 bases, with 17 bases between them. Germline V gene sequence: CDR1 SGDLS, CDR2 YYNGEE. CDR3 amino acids: CASSVSAGQGHNEQFF. The DNA of the CDR3 is TGTGCCAGCAGCGTGAGTGCGGGCCAAGGCCACAATGAGCAGTTCTTC.

This clone was picked up a small number of times. This chain connects TRBV18 to TRBJ2-7; perhaps TRBD2 as D (6 bases). V lost 5 bases and J lost 6, with 11 bases in between. Germline V CDR1 and CDR2: KGHSH, LQKENI. This CDR3 contains 12 residues. The CDR3 sequence is CASSYRDSEQYF. CDR3 in DNA: TGTGCCAGCTCATATCGGGACTCCGAGCAGTACTTC.

The chain couples TRBV18 to TRBJ2-7; 8 bases fit TRBD1. Trimming at V came to 3 bases and at J to 0 bases, leaving 4 bases not matched to a gene. Germline-derived CDR1 and CDR2 are KGHSH and LQKENI. The CDR3 consists of 15 residues. The CDR3 loop reads CASSPTGANSYEQYF. CDR3 nucleotide sequence: TGTGCCAGCTCACCGACAGGGGCGAACTCCTACGAGCAGTACTTC. The complete variable domain, with remaining parts taken from reference TRBV18 and TRBJ2-7, reads NAGVMQNPRHLVRRRGQEARLRCSPMKGHSHVYWYRQLPEEGLKFMVYLQKENIIDESGMPKERFSAEFPKEGPSILRIQQVVRGDSAAYFCASSPTGANSYEQYFGPGTRLTVT.

This chain links TRBV9 with TRBJ1-4, with TRBD1 identical over 9 bases. CDR3 size: 15 residues. Per the germline V gene, CDR1 is SGDLS and CDR2 is YYNGEE. Trimming cost V 3 bases and J 8 bases; bases outside gene matches: 8. CDR3 bases: TGTGCCAGCAGCGCTACAGGGGGCAAGGAGGAAAAACTGTTTTTT. Its protein is CASSATGGKEEKLFF.

This clone was detected only a few times. This chain uses TRBV6-5 with TRBJ1-2, with 10 bases aligning to TRBD1. The CDR3 spans 13 residues. J lost 8 bases, V lost 6 bases, and 6 bases had no gene match. Germline CDR1 MNHEY, CDR2 SVGAGI. The CDR3 nucleotides are TGTGCCAGCAGCAAGGGACAGGGGATCGGCTACACCTTC. Encoded protein: CASSKGQGIGYTF.

The chain carries TRBV9 and TRBJ1-5; no clear D gene. Germline V CDR1 and CDR2: SGDLS, YYNGEE. Trimming took off 4 bases at V and 0 bases at J, with 11 bases between the two ends. This CDR3 spans 15 amino acids. The CDR3 DNA reads TGTGCCAGCAGCCCAGGACCGAATAGCAATCAGCCCCAGCATTTT. Encoded protein: CASSPGPNSNQPQHF.

The chain has TRBV5-6 and TRBJ2-2, with TRBD1 matching 7 bases. Per the germline V gene, CDR1 is SGHDT and CDR2 is YYEEEE. With V trimmed by 3 bases and J by 0 bases, 8 bases remained unmatched. This CDR3 is 17 amino acids long. The CDR3 DNA sequence: TGTGCCAGCAGCTGGGGACCTACAGGGGCGAACACCGGGGAGCTGTTTTTT. It is translated as CASSWGPTGANTGELFF.

This rearrangement joins TRBV11-3 to TRBJ2-7; D is perhaps TRBD2 (6 bases). With 6 bases removed from V and 3 bases from J, the gap between germline ends came to 15 bases. Germline V gives CDR1 SGHNT, CDR2 YENEEA. The CDR3 extends over 14 amino acids. CDR3 protein: CASSLGRSNYEQYF. The CDR3 DNA is TGTGCCAGCAGTCTAGGGAGGTCGAACTACGAGCAGTACTTC.

This clone was detected a few times. The CDR3 DNA reads TGCGCCAGCGCTTGGGCAGACTATGGCTACACCTTC. Residues: CASAWADYGYTF. The V gene is TRBV5-1, the J gene TRBJ1-2; D not certain. Per the germline V gene, CDR1 is SGHRS and CDR2 is YFSETQ. The V end was cut by 7 bases, the J end by 3 bases, with 10 bases between. The CDR3 loop spans 12 amino acids.

This rearrangement joins TRBV9 to TRBJ2-1; 8 bases line up with TRBD1. This CDR3 region has 14 residues. The V gene end was trimmed by 1 base and the J gene end by 8 bases; junction bases not matched to a gene: 5. Germline-derived CDR1 and CDR2 are SGDLS and YYNGEE. The CDR3 DNA is TGTGCCAGCAGCGTATCGACAGGGGTCCATGAGCAGTTCTTC. Translation gives CASSVSTGVHEQFF. The variable domain in full, with the rest retrieved from reference TRBV9 and TRBJ2-1, is DSGVTQTPKHLITATGQRVTLRCSPRSGDLSVYWYQQSLDQGLQFLIQYYNGEERAKGNILERFSAQQFPDLHSELNLSSLELGDSALYFCASSVSTGVHEQFFGPGTRLTVL.

This chain joins TRBV28 and TRBJ2-4; 7 bases are a match to TRBD1. Unmatched junction bases numbered 1, after V lost 3 bases and J lost 2 bases. Germline lookup yields CDR1 MDHEN and CDR2 SYDVKM. The CDR3 length is 14 residues. CDR3 loop: CASSLTGTKNIQYF. Written as DNA, the CDR3 is TGTGCCAGCAGTTTGACAGGGACCAAAAACATTCAGTACTTC.

The V call is TRBV2, the J call TRBJ1-1, with D uncertain. The germline V gene has CDR1 SNHLY and CDR2 FYNNEI. This CDR3 is built from 12 residues. Between the trimmed V and J ends, which lost 8 bases and 0 bases, there was a span of 7 bases. The CDR3: CASGWVNTEAFF. CDR3 DNA sequence: TGTGCCAGCGGGTGGGTGAACACTGAAGCTTTCTTT.

Only a few counts were recorded for this clone. V gene TRBV7-9 combines with J gene TRBJ2-1; the match to TRBD2 covers 10 bases. J was trimmed by 8 bases and V by 1 base; bases with no gene match: 8. This CDR3 has 16 amino acids. Germline CDR1 reads SEHNR; CDR2 reads FQNEAQ (reference sequence). The CDR3 spells CASSLEWLAGEDEQFF. CDR3 DNA: TGTGCCAGCAGCTTAGAGTGGCTAGCGGGAGAAGATGAGCAGTTCTTC.